This T cell receptor (beta chain) was observed in a study of T cell clonotyping in hematopoietic cell transplantation. About the study: Pretransplant recipient samples were taken after cytoreduction.

Only in-frame clones appear in the TCRdb table, and some are missing; sequencing was by immunoSEQ multiplex PCR. The table lists some 49,000 clones, around 86% of them singletons. Study-wide findings and caveats: CD4 and CD8 repertoire contributions could not be separated without sorting. At the given depth, recipient repertoires were over 95% de novo clonotypes. After transplant, recipient diversity fell while pathologically expanded clonotypes grew through day 180.

On this clone itself: Antigen specificity is unknown.

As for time point: recipient sample about 28 days before transplant, after cytoreduction. V lost 3 bases to trimming and J lost 2 bases, with 8 bases between them. The CDR3 extends over 13 amino acids. Germline V gene sequence: CDR1 MDHEN, CDR2 SYDVKM. V gene TRBV28 combines with J gene TRBJ2-7; weak D call: TRBD2 (5 bases). This specimen consisted of peripheral blood mononuclear cells, obtained before stem cell transplant. This TCR derives from a man aged 55-75 years with biphenotypic leukemia. Some clones in this sample may be carry-over from other donors' samples. The CDR3 region has the DNA TGTGCCAGCAGTTTCGGGGAAACCTACGAGCAGTACTTC. It codes for CASSFGETYEQYF.